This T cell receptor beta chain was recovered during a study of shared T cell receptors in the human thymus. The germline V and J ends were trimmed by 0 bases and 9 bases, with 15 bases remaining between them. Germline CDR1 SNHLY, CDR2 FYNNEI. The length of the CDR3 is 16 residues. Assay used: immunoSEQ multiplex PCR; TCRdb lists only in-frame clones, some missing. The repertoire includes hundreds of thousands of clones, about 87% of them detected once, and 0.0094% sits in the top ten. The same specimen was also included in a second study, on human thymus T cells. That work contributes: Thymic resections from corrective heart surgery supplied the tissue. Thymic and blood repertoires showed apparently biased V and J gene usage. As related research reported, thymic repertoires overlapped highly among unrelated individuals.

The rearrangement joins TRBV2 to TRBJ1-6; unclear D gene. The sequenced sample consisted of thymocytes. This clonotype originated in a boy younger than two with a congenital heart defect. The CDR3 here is CASSEAKTREASPLHF. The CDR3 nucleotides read TGTGCCAGCAGTGAAGCGAAAACCAGAGAGGCTTCACCCCTCCACTTT.